This TCR beta chain was found in a study of cytomegalovirus exposure and HLA in healthy donors. PCR amplification relied on 60 Vbeta primers (plus 13 Jbeta primers). TCRdb's copy holds only in-frame clones and misses some; the assay was immunoSEQ multiplex PCR. The sample carries around 280,000 clones, over 85% recorded once. In the case of this clone: Its specificity is not known.

Whole-study results and caveats: Analyzed later, association rates of TCRs varied across HLA loci, with DRB1 most and HLA-C fewest. In presence/absence analyses, roughly uniform sequencing depth across donors was assumed.

The V and J ends lost 6 bases and 3 bases respectively, with 18 bases between them. Germline lookup yields CDR1 SNHLY and CDR2 FYNNEI. The CDR3 is made up of 16 amino acids. The receptor was isolated from a woman aged 18-29 years in good health and CMV-seronegative. The chain links TRBV2 to TRBJ1-5; possible D gene TRBD1, 5 bases. Input material: PBMCs. The CDR3 here is CASRYGTLRDNQPQHF. The CDR3 DNA follows: TGTGCCAGCAGATACGGGACTCTCCGCGACAATCAGCCCCAGCATTTT.